This T cell receptor (beta chain) was identified during a study of neurological immune-mediated disorders (dated by TCRdb to between 2018 and 2020). For context, the study as a whole: Peripheral blood TCR-beta repertoires from patients with HTLV-I-associated myelopathy (HAM/TSP), patients with multiple sclerosis, and healthy controls were compared in the study using UMI-based sequencing. Longitudinal samples, technical triplicates and paired sorted CD4+ and CD8+ T-cell subsets, alongside PBMC samples, were included among the approximately 110 TCR-beta libraries. The cohort included 68 subjects: around 15 with HAM/TSP, around 34 with multiple sclerosis, and some 20 healthy controls. The full study reports these points: Across subjects, expanded clones never shared an identical CDR3 amino acid sequence, which suggests that the TCR-beta repertoires in every group were private. TCR clonal expansion was highest in HAM/TSP patients and lowest in MS patients, with MS patients falling below even healthy controls.

This clonotype came up many times. Its antigen target is currently unknown. Base qualities are missing; no much larger clone stands one base away. To synthesize cDNA, template-switch 5'RACE was performed with a primer carrying a 10-nucleotide random unique molecular identifier so that each TCR transcript was tagged. Every sequencing run covered 15-18 subjects and yielded more than 180 million TCR-beta sequences. The RNeasy kit was used for extraction of total RNA. The KAPA Real-time Library Amplification kit was used to amplify TCR-beta VDJ regions with primers for the TCR constant region and the 5'RACE anchor. Sample indexes and Illumina adaptors were added in a first PCR, and a second PCR then increased library yield. After Ampure bead purification, the TCR product of roughly 650 bp was size-selected on a 2% E-gel SizeSelection system. Before pooling, library quality was checked on a Bioanalyzer, concentration was measured with Qubit, and libraries were quantified with the Kapa Library Quantification kit. An Illumina HiSeq 2500 was used to sequence the libraries paired-end at 2 x 150 bp. To increase sequence diversity, roughly 24-32% phiX was spiked into each library pool. The paper's data handling went like this. Quality-filtered reads were processed with the UMI-based MiGEC pipeline, which removed over 75% of raw TCR sequences during error correction. IMGT germline references were used for aligning VDJ genes, and each clonotype was defined as a unique CDR3 amino acid sequence together with its V-J genes. Clonal expansion, Shannon diversity, and CDR3 relatedness (CalcPairwiseDistances, ClusterSamples) were evaluated with VDJtools, and phylogenetic trees were built with CLCbio workbench. Expanded clones were defined as having at least 8 unique UMIs, based on coefficient-of-variation modelling across technical triplicates. TCRdb reprocessed the public reads (quality trimming at Q25 with fastp, clone calling with MiXCR) and kept in-frame beta chains. Entries are consolidated by CDR3 protein sequence, retaining the most common genes and DNA. These V and J calls are TCRdb output, not the study's own analysis. This sample has fewer than 85,000 distinct CDR3 sequences in its table, and 17% of those were observed once. The ten largest clones add up to 15% of the sample.

Including cysteine and phenylalanine, the CDR3 has 14 amino acids. Only CDR3 DNA remains: 42 bases, in frame from the first base. Germline trimming: 5 bases from V, 8 bases from J; junction bases outside gene matches: 6. The germline V gene provides CDR1 MDHEN and CDR2 SYDVKM. Healthy controls were blood bank volunteers in Maryland, USA. For unsorted PBMC libraries, 2 million PBMCs were used after storage in RNAlater at -80 degrees C until RNA extraction. Peripheral blood was subjected to Ficoll-Hypaque density gradient centrifugation to isolate PBMCs, which were then cryopreserved in liquid nitrogen.

What was sequenced was PBMCs. The source is a woman in her forties in good health. This sequence uses TRBV28 and TRBJ1-5, with 10 middle bases fitting TRBD1. The CDR3 protein is CASSTGTGVKPQHF. The DNA sequence is given as TGTGCCAGCAGTACCGGGACAGGGGTGAAGCCCCAGCATTTT.